The 21 T cell receptor beta chains reported below all come from one sample, sequenced in a study of PD-1 blockade in classical Hodgkin lymphoma. The time point here: cycle 4 day 1 (C4D1), after six to seven weeks of nivolumab. Each and every patient relapsed after autologous stem cell transplantation, and patients got differing brentuximab vedotin exposure. Measured with immunoSEQ multiplex PCR; TCRdb has only the in-frame clones, and not every one. Seen here are fewer than 100,000 clones, more than 85% observed once, and the top ten hold roughly 2%. Sequencing used peripheral blood mononuclear cells (PBMCs), obtained before the fourth cycle of nivolumab. Receptor source: a human donor with classical Hodgkin lymphoma.

The J gene is TRBJ2-1, the V gene TRBV6-1, with 13 bases aligning to TRBD2. The CDR3 covers 15 residues. With 5 bases clipped from V and 9 bases from J, the junction kept 7 bases outside the gene matches. CDR1 is MNHNS and CDR2 is SASEGT in the germline V gene. In DNA, the CDR3 is TGTGCCAGCAGTAACCACGGACTAGCGGGAGTTGAGCAGTTCTTC. Its protein product is CASSNHGLAGVEQFF.

The gene calls are TRBV19 and TRBJ2-5; D possibly corresponds to TRBD1 (6 bases). CDR1 and CDR2 from the germline V gene are LNHDA and SQIVND (reference sequence). There are 15 residues in the CDR3. V shed 5 bases and J shed 7 bases, with 20 bases lying between them. In DNA, the CDR3 is TGTGCCAGTAGTTCCGATGGACAGTCGCGCGGGACCCAGTACTTC. Amino acid sequence: CASSSDGQSRGTQYF.

The chain links TRBV11-1 to TRBJ2-3; weak D call: TRBD1 (6 bases). Trimming removed 2 bases from V and 4 bases from J, with 19 bases in between. Germline CDR1 reads SGHAT; CDR2 reads FQDESV (reference sequence). This CDR3 contains 17 residues. CDR3 DNA sequence: TGTGCCAGCAGCTTAATCGATCTGGGGTCAGGGGCAGATACGCAGTATTTT. Its translation is CASSLIDLGSGADTQYF.

The chain carries TRBV5-4 and TRBJ1-4; TRBD1 aligns across 7 bases. The CDR3 is made up of 15 amino acids. The trim removed 4 bases at V and 7 bases at J, leaving 10 bases unmatched. Per the germline V gene, CDR1 is SGHNT and CDR2 is YYREEE (reference sequence). The CDR3 sequence: CASSPAGQLREKLFF. In DNA, the CDR3 is TGTGCCAGCAGCCCAGCGGGACAGCTGCGTGAAAAACTGTTTTTT. The whole variable domain, remainder taken from reference TRBV5-4 and TRBJ1-4, is ETGVTQSPTHLIKTRGQQVTLRCSSQSGHNTVSWYQQALGQGPQFIFQYYREEENGRGNFPPRFSGLQFPNYSSELNVNALELDDSALYLCASSPAGQLREKLFFGSGTQLSVL.

The chain has TRBV19 and TRBJ1-1, with D uncertain. Trimming removed 3 bases at V and 4 bases at J, with 12 bases between. The CDR3 runs 14 residues. CDR1 and CDR2 (germline): LNHDA, SQIVND (reference sequence). The CDR3 coding sequence is TGTGCCAGTAGTATGGTTCTAGGGATCACTGAAGCTTTCTTT. Its protein is CASSMVLGITEAFF.

The rearrangement joins TRBV14 to TRBJ2-2; D is uncertain. This CDR3 comprises 12 residues. Germline CDR1 SGHDN, CDR2 FVKESK. V gave up 5 bases and J gave up 1 base, with 2 bases separating them. The CDR3 is CASSLNTGELFF. CDR3 nucleotides: TGTGCCAGCAGCTTGAACACCGGGGAGCTGTTTTTT. The variable domain in full, with the rest retrieved from reference TRBV14 and TRBJ2-2, is EAGVTQFPSHSVIEKGQTVTLRCDPISGHDNLYWYRRVMGKEIKFLLHFVKESKQDESGMPNNRFLAERTGGTYSTLKVQPAELEDSGVYFCASSLNTGELFFGEGSRLTVL.

As DNA, the CDR3 is TGTGCCAGCAGTTACTCGCCAGATACGCAGTATTTT. It codes for CASSYSPDTQYF. The chain uses TRBV6-5 and TRBJ2-3; D is unresolved. Trimming removed 0 bases at V and 4 bases at J, with 2 bases between. There are 12 residues in the CDR3. The V gene's germline CDR1 is MNHEY and CDR2 SVGAGI.

This rearrangement joins TRBV9 to TRBJ2-5, with 8 bases fitting TRBD2. This CDR3 has 15 residues. With V trimmed by 1 base and J by 1 base, 3 bases remained unmatched. Germline-derived CDR1 and CDR2 are SGDLS and YYNGEE. CDR3 nucleotide sequence: TGTGCCAGCAGCGTACTAGGACTAGCCCAAGAGACCCAGTACTTC. This translates into CASSVLGLAQETQYF.

J is TRBJ2-1 and V is TRBV29-1; TRBD1 or TRBD2 may be the D gene (5 bases each). Trimming removed 3 bases at V and 0 bases at J, with 9 bases between. Germline assignment: CDR1 SQVTM and CDR2 ANQGSEA. CDR3 length: 14 amino acids. CDR3 bases: TGCAGCGTTGAGGGGGTGCCCTCCTACAATGAGCAGTTCTTC. It is translated as CSVEGVPSYNEQFF.

The CDR3 is CASRLAGRSYEQYF. CDR3 nucleotides: TGTGCCAGCAGGCTAGCGGGACGATCCTACGAGCAGTACTTC. The V and J genes are TRBV7-2 and TRBJ2-7; TRBD2 matches 9 bases. The CDR3 consists of 14 residues. The J segment lost 1 base and the V segment lost 6 bases, leaving 4 bases of the junction unmatched. Germline-derived CDR1 and CDR2 are SGHTA and FQGNSA.

This clone was picked up one time. The V and J genes are TRBV5-8 and TRBJ1-2; D not resolved. Germline CDR1 reads SGHTS; CDR2 reads YDEGEE. Trimming cost V 7 bases and J 10 bases, with 11 bases left between them. The CDR3 loop spans 10 amino acids. For the CDR3, the DNA is TGTGCCAGCTCTAGGCCGGTCTACACCTTC. This sequence encodes CASSRPVYTF.

The CDR3 bases are TGTGCCAGCAGCTCAACCAGACAGGGCGGAAAACTGTTTTTT. Encoded protein: CASSSTRQGGKLFF. The chain joins TRBV27 to TRBJ1-4; TRBD1 matches 7 bases. Germline V lookup: CDR1 MNHEY, CDR2 SMNVEV (reference sequence). The CDR3 spans 14 residues. The J segment lost 10 bases and the V segment lost 6 bases, leaving 11 bases of the junction unmatched.

V usage is TRBV14 and J usage is TRBJ2-3; weak D call: TRBD1 (5 bases). The CDR3 extends over 16 amino acids. Between the trimmed V and J ends, which lost 4 bases and 2 bases, there was a span of 16 bases. Germline V gives CDR1 SGHDN, CDR2 FVKESK. CDR3 DNA sequence: TGTGCCAGCAGCCGCCGACAGACGTACCACACAGATACGCAGTATTTT. Translated: CASSRRQTYHTDTQYF.

V usage is TRBV5-6 and J usage is TRBJ2-1, with TRBD2 matching over 9 bases. V shed 4 bases and J 3 bases; nucleotides not matched to a gene: 5. The V gene's germline CDR1 is SGHDT and CDR2 YYEEEE. The CDR3 has 15 amino acids. The CDR3 sequence: CASSLLAGFYNEQFF. CDR3 nucleotides: TGTGCCAGCAGCCTGCTAGCGGGATTCTACAATGAGCAGTTCTTC.

The rearrangement joins TRBV21-1 to TRBJ2-5; no DNA check was done on the table's D call, TRBD1. TRBV21-1 is shown as a pseudogene. The CDR3 extends over 15 amino acids. CDR3 region: CASSAGTGERGTQYF. CDR3 DNA: TGTGCCAGCAGCGCCGGGACAGGGGAACGCGGGACCCAGTACTTC.

The chain couples TRBV6-1 to TRBJ2-7; the match to TRBD1 covers 9 bases. The trim removed 6 bases at V and 9 bases at J, leaving 9 bases unmatched. The germline CDR1 and CDR2 sequences are MNHNS and SASEGT. The CDR3 has 13 residues. The CDR3 protein is CASSLPGQGGQYF. DNA of the CDR3: TGTGCCAGCAGCCTTCCGGGACAGGGTGGGCAGTACTTC.

This clone was observed a handful of times. The chain joins TRBV27 to TRBJ2-7, with no clear D. The CDR3 spans 10 residues. Germline assignment: CDR1 MNHEY and CDR2 SMNVEV (reference sequence). The V and J ends lost 5 bases and 2 bases respectively, with 1 base between them. Here the CDR3 reads CASSTYEQYF. The CDR3 nucleotides are TGTGCCAGCAGTACCTACGAGCAGTACTTC.

V usage is TRBV10-3 and J usage is TRBJ1-5; D gene ambiguous. The germline CDR1 and CDR2 sequences are ENHRY and SYGVKD. The CDR3 is 13 residues long. V gave up 11 bases and J gave up 5 bases, with 16 bases separating them. This CDR3 reads CASGAGYDQPQHF. The CDR3 DNA follows: TGTGCCTCAGGCGCGGGTTACGATCAGCCCCAGCATTTT.

In its sample, this clone was seen once. V is TRBV19 and J is TRBJ2-7, with a possible D match to TRBD2 (5 bases). V dropped 6 bases and J dropped 6 bases, with 21 bases sitting between them. Germline lookup yields CDR1 LNHDA and CDR2 SQIVND (reference sequence). The CDR3 consists of 15 residues. The CDR3 region has the DNA TGTGCCAGTAGCCCCCTGGGAGCGTCACTAGGCGAGCAGTACTTC. Its translation is CASSPLGASLGEQYF.

The V gene is TRBV7-2, the J gene TRBJ2-7, with D unclear. The CDR3 spans 14 residues. The germline V and J ends were trimmed by 4 bases and 2 bases, with 12 bases remaining between them. Germline CDR1 is SGHTA and CDR2 is FQGNSA. CDR3 protein: CASSSVVGPYEQYF. CDR3 sequence (DNA): TGTGCCAGCAGCTCCGTGGTGGGCCCCTACGAGCAGTACTTC.

As DNA, the CDR3 is TGTGCCAGCAGTTCCGGGTTCTACGAGCAGTACTTC. The encoded protein is CASSSGFYEQYF. V usage is TRBV27 and J usage is TRBJ2-7; no reliable D call. The V end lost 4 bases, the J end lost 3 bases, and 7 bases lay between the germline ends. The CDR3 has 12 amino acids. The germline gives CDR1 MNHEY, CDR2 SMNVEV (reference sequence).